A single sample gave rise to the 8 T cell receptor beta chains below, sequenced in a study of beta chain bispecific antibodies for T cell cancers. Either OKT3 anti-CD3 antibody or CD3/CD28 beads expanded T cells from blood mononuclear cells over approximately three days. Overall study findings and caveats: Normal T cells contributed less of the targeted TRBV signal than the leukemia cells did.

No cognate antigen is known for these TCRs. TCRdb re-called the 5' RACE reads through MiXCR, storing one row per CDR3 protein. The sample carries 21,000 or so distinct CDR3 sequences, approximately 2.4% recorded once. The sequenced sample consisted of healthy donor T cells cultured with leukemia cells. The origin of the receptors is a human donor in good health. Some clones in this sample may be carry-over from other donors' samples.

This clonotype came up many times. This chain's CDR3 is CASSLEYHQETQYF. The CDR3 DNA is TGTGCCAGCAGCTTAGAGTACCACCAAGAGACCCAGTACTTC. This chain connects TRBV7-9 to TRBJ2-5; D is unclear. The CDR3 totals 14 residues. From germline, CDR1 is SEHNR and CDR2 FQNEAQ (reference sequence). Trimming stripped 1 base from V and 0 bases from J, with 6 bases between.

This clonotype was detected many times. This rearrangement joins TRBV3-1 to TRBJ1-1, with 10 bases matching TRBD1. This CDR3 region has 15 residues. The J segment lost 5 bases and the V segment lost 5 bases, leaving 8 bases of the junction unmatched. In germline, CDR1 is LGHDT, CDR2 YNNKEL (reference sequence). The CDR3 nucleotides are TGTGCCAGCAGCTACCCGGGACAGGGGATAACTGAAGCTTTCTTT. Its translation: CASSYPGQGITEAFF.

The sample holds many counts of this clonotype. The genes are TRBV15 and TRBJ1-1, with unresolved D. CDR3 length: 13 amino acids. With 5 bases removed from V and 4 bases from J, the gap between germline ends came to 11 bases. The V gene's germline CDR1 is LNHNV and CDR2 YYDKDF (reference sequence). This chain's CDR3 is CATSLRLSTEAFF. In nucleotides, the CDR3 is TGTGCCACCAGCCTCCGGCTGTCCACTGAAGCTTTCTTT. The full variable domain, with the rest looked up from reference TRBV15 and TRBJ1-1, is DAMVIQNPRYQVTQFGKPVTLSCSQTLNHNVMYWYQQKSSQAPKLLFHYYDKDFNNEADTPDNFQSRRPNTSFCFLDIRSPGLGDTAMYLCATSLRLSTEAFFGQGTRLTVV.

In its sample, this clonotype was seen many times. This CDR3 is CASSLDFQGRPSGNEQFF. The CDR3 coding sequence is TGTGCCAGCAGCTTAGATTTCCAGGGCCGACCCTCGGGAAATGAGCAGTTCTTC. The gene calls are TRBV11-3 and TRBJ2-1, with D tentatively TRBD1 or TRBD2 (5 bases each). V lost 0 bases to trimming and J lost 7 bases, with 22 bases between them. CDR1 is SGHNT and CDR2 is YENEEA in the germline V gene. The CDR3 has 18 residues.

This clonotype was counted many times. CDR3 nucleotide sequence: TGTGCCATCAGTGAGGACAGGACAGCTCCCTACGAGCAGTACTTC. Amino acid sequence: CAISEDRTAPYEQYF. The chain has TRBV10-3 and TRBJ2-7, with D possibly being TRBD1 (6 bases). CDR1 is ENHRY, CDR2 SYGVKD, per germline. V lost 2 bases, J lost 2 bases, and 13 bases lay in between. The CDR3 length is 15 residues.

At least ten counts were recorded for this clonotype. This chain joins TRBV10-3 and TRBJ1-1; possibly TRBD1 for D (5 bases). CDR1 ENHRY and CDR2 SYGVKD come from the germline V gene. Between the trimmed V and J ends, which lost 3 bases and 8 bases, there was a span of 16 bases. CDR3 length equals 14 residues. The CDR3 bases are TGTGCCATCAGTGAAGTAGGGCAGGGTCGCGAAGCTTTCTTT. Encoded protein: CAISEVGQGREAFF.

The chain uses TRBV12-3 or TRBV12-4 and TRBJ2-3; 7 bases are shared with TRBD2. CDR3 length: 16 amino acids. V dropped 5 bases and J dropped 3; count of bases not matched to a gene: 11. The CDR3 DNA reads as TGTGCCAGCAGTCCTCGATCCGGGGGGACTACAGATACGCAGTATTTT. This encodes CASSPRSGGTTDTQYF.

This clonotype was counted many times. CDR3 sequence: CASSFLGAEQYF. CDR3 coding DNA: TGTGCCAGCAGTTTCTTAGGGGCCGAGCAGTACTTC. V gene TRBV27 combines with J gene TRBJ2-7; the D gene is possibly TRBD1 (5 bases). Germline values: CDR1 MNHEY, CDR2 SMNVEV (reference sequence). This CDR3 is 12 amino acids long. The V end was cut by 3 bases, the J end by 6 bases, with 9 bases between.